The entry below describes one TCR beta chain. V was clipped by 4 bases and J by 6 bases; unmatched bases: 11. Germline values: CDR1 SEHNR, CDR2 FQNEAQ (reference sequence). The CDR3 loop spans 15 amino acids. The sample is drawn from a study of control samples from healthy donors and cancer patients. Measured with immunoSEQ multiplex PCR; TCRdb has only the in-frame clones, and not every one. Of 150,000 to 200,000 clones in the sample, around 89% are singletons; the top ten hold 1.4%. The rearrangement uses TRBV7-9 and TRBJ2-7, with 8 bases aligning to TRBD2. The TCR originated in a woman aged 45-65 years in good health. The sample consisted of blood. Here the CDR3 DNA reads TGTGCCAGCAGCTCCGCGGGGGGTGTAGGGCTCGAGCAGTACTTC. It encodes CASSSAGGVGLEQYF.